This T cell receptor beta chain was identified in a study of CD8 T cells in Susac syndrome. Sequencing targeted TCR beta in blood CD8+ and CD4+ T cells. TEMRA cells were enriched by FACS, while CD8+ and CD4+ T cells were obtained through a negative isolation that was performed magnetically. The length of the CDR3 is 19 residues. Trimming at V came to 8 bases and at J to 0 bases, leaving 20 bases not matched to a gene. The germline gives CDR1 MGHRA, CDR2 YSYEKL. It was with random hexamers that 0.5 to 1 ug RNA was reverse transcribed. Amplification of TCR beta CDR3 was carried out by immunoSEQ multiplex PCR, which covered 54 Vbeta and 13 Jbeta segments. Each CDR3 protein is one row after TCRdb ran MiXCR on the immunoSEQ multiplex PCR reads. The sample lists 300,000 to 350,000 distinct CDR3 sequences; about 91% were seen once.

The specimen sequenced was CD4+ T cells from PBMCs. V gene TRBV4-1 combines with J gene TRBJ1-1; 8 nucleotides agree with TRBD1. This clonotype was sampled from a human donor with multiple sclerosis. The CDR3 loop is CASGLRFDRDRHMNTEAFF. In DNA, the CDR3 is TGCGCCAGCGGCCTTCGTTTCGACCGGGACAGGCACATGAACACTGAAGCTTTCTTT.